This T cell receptor (beta chain) was captured by sequencing in a study of siplizumab effects on memory and regulatory T cells. Study-level points and caveats: The authors did not confirm suppressive function in proliferating Tregs from siplizumab cultures.

This CDR3 has 15 amino acids. Germline assignment: CDR1 KGHSH and CDR2 LQKENI. Using immunoSEQ multiplex PCR, the repertoire was profiled, and TCRdb retains in-frame clones only, with some absent. In the table there are roughly 75,000 clones, approximately 93% of which are singletons. As regards this clone: Its antigen remains unidentified. A read error may account for a junction end that differs from germline.

The V call is TRBV18, the J call TRBJ1-1; possible D gene TRBD1, 5 bases. Sample: CD8+ T cells sorted from blood. The TCR was taken from a human donor in good health. The CDR3 loop is CVSSPPIGGGTEAFF. In nucleotides, the CDR3 is TGTGTCAGCTCACCACCGATTGGGGGGGGGACTGAAGCTTTCTTT.